This T cell receptor beta chain was profiled in a study of OX40 agonist ivuxolimab in advanced cancers. About the research overall: Ivuxolimab doses were 0.01, 0.1, 0.3, 1.5, 3 or 10 mg/kg every 2 weeks. It was permissible to have had prior anti-PD-1, anti-PD-L1 or anti-CTLA-4 therapy, and about 40% had some. The diagnoses of dose-escalation patients were hepatocellular carcinoma, melanoma, renal cell or head and neck cancer.

Findings and caveats of the study: Clonal expansion was seen in CD4+ and CD8+ blood T cells by week 6 at 0.1 to 3.0 mg/kg.

Note on this clone: Its target is unknown.

The table came from immunoSEQ multiplex PCR; TCRdb's copy has only in-frame clones and leaves some out. The table records 70,000 to 75,000 clones, just over 85% of them present only once. Germline CDR1 is MNHNY and CDR2 is SVGAGI (reference sequence). The length of the CDR3 is 15 residues. J lost 3 bases, V lost 5 bases, and 5 bases had no gene match. The chain uses TRBV6-6 and TRBJ2-1, with TRBD2 identical over 9 bases. The receptor was derived from an adult with an advanced solid tumor such as melanoma, head and neck, liver or kidney cancer. Sequences were derived from CD4+ or CD8+ T cells sorted from blood, sampled in a trial of the OX40 agonist ivuxolimab. The CDR3 DNA sequence: TGTGCCAGCAGTCGATCTAGCGGGGTCTACAATGAGCAGTTCTTC. Encoded protein: CASSRSSGVYNEQFF.